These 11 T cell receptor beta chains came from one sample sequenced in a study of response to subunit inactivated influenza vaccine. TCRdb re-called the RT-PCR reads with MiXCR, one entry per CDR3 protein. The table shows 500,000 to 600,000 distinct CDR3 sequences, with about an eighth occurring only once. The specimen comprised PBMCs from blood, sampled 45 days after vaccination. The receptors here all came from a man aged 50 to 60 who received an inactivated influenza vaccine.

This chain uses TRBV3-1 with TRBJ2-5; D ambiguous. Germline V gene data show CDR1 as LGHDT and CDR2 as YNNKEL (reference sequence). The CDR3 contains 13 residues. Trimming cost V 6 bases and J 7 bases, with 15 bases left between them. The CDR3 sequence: CASRSISVGTQYF. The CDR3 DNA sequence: TGTGCCAGCAGATCGATATCCGTTGGGACCCAGTACTTC.

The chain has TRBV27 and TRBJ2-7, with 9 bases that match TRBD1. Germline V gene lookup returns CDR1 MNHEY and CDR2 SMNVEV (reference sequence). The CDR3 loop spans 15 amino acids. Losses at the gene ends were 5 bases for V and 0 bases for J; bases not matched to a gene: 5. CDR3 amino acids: CASSPGTGYSYEQYF. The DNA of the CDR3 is TGTGCCAGCAGTCCCGGGACAGGGTACTCCTACGAGCAGTACTTC.

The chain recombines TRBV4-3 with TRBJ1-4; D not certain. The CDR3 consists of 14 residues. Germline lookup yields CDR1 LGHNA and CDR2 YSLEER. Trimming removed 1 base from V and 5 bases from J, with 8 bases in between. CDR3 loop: CASSQGSGNEKLFF. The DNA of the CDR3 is TGCGCCAGCAGCCAAGGGTCGGGGAATGAAAAACTGTTTTTT.

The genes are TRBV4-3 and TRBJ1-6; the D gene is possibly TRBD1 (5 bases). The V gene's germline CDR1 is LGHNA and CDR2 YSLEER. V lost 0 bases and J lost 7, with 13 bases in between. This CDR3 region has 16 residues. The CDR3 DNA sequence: TGCGCCAGCAGCCAAGATCGGGGGACCTCAAATTCACCCCTCCACTTT. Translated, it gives CASSQDRGTSNSPLHF.

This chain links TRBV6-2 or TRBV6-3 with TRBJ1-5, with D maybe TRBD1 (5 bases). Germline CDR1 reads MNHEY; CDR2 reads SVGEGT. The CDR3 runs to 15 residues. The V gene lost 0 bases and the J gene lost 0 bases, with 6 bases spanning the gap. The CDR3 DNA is TGTGCCAGCAGTTACTCCGGGGGTAGCAATCAGCCCCAGCATTTT. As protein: CASSYSGGSNQPQHF.

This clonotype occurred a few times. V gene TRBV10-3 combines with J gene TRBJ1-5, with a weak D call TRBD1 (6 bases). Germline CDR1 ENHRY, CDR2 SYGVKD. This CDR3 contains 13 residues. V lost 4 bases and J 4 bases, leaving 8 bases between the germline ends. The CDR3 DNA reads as TGTGCCATCAGTGTACAGGGAAATCAGCCCCAGCATTTT. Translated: CAISVQGNQPQHF.

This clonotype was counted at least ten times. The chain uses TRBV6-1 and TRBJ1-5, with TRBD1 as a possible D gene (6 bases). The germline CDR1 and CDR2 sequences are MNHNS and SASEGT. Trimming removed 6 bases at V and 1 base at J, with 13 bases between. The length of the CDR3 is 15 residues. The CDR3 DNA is TGTGCCAGCAGAACCTTCAGGGGCAGCAATCAGCCCCAGCATTTT. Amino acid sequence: CASRTFRGSNQPQHF.

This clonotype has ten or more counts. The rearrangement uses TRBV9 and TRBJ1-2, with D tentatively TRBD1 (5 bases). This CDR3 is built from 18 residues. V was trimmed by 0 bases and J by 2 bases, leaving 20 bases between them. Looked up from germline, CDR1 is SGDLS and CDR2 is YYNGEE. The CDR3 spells CASSVGAGSIIRNYGYTF. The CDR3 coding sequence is TGTGCCAGCAGCGTAGGGGCAGGGAGCATCATAAGAAACTATGGCTACACCTTC. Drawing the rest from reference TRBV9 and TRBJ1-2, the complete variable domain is DSGVTQTPKHLITATGQRVTLRCSPRSGDLSVYWYQQSLDQGLQFLIQYYNGEERAKGNILERFSAQQFPDLHSELNLSSLELGDSALYFCASSVGAGSIIRNYGYTFGSGTRLTVV.

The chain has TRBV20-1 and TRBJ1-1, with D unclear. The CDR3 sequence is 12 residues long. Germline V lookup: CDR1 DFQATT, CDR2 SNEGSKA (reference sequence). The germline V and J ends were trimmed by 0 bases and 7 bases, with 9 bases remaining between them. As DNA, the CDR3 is TGCAGTGCTAGAGATCTCCCGGGTGAAGCTTTCTTT. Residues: CSARDLPGEAFF.

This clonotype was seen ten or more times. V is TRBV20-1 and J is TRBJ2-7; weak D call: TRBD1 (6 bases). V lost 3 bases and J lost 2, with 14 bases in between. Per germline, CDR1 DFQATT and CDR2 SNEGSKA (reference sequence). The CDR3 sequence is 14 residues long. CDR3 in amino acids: CSASPYQGPYEQYF. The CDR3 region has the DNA TGCAGTGCTAGTCCCTACCAGGGGCCCTACGAGCAGTACTTC.

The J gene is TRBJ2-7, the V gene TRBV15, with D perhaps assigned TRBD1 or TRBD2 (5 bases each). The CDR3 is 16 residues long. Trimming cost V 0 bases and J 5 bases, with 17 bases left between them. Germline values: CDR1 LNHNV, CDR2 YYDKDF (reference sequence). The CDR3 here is CATSREGTFLRHEQYF. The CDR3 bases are TGTGCCACCAGCAGAGAAGGGACCTTCTTAAGACACGAGCAGTACTTC.